This entry describes one TCR beta chain. Trimming removed 3 bases from V and 4 bases from J; junction bases left unmatched: 6. Germline-derived CDR1 and CDR2 are SEHNR and FQNEAQ (reference sequence). CDR3 length: 15 amino acids. Study members were between about 18 and 95 years old and lived in fewer than 30 US regions. Donors in Cohort 3 counted as recovered after two negative PCRs, clearance, or symptom resolution. This sample stems from a study of blood T cell repertoires in COVID-19. The wider study: T cells, B-cell-depleted T cells, or PBMCs provided the cDNA or gDNA that served as material.

The method was immunoSEQ multiplex PCR; TCRdb's version includes in-frame clones alone and lacks a portion of them. The sample has over 350,000 clones, 88% seen once. The chain combines TRBV7-9 with TRBJ1-1; 9 nucleotides match TRBD1. Sequenced input: PBMCs or T cells enriched from blood (not recorded which). This clonotype originated in a woman between 18 and 29 years old who had recovered from COVID-19. The DNA for the CDR3 is TGTGCCAGCAGCTTGGGACAGGGTAGCGCCACTGAAGCTTTCTTT. This encodes CASSLGQGSATEAFF.